Reported below is one T cell receptor beta chain. These data come from a study of blood T cell repertoires in COVID-19. The wider study: T cells, B-cell-depleted T cells, or PBMCs supplied cDNA or gDNA.

CDR1 is GTSNPN, CDR2 SVGIG, per germline (reference sequence). The trim removed 3 bases at V and 6 bases at J, leaving 7 bases unmatched. The CDR3 contains 14 residues. Original data processing: Amplification of reference gene primers was used by the study to estimate nucleated cell counts. Produced via immunoSEQ multiplex PCR; TCRdb's table is partial and in-frame only. V and J calls and clone size are given by that table; D and trimming were obtained from the DNA. This repertoire shows 90,000 or so clones, 87% found once; its top ten account for around 16%. Followed longitudinally, the Seattle patients had been enrolled during active infection.

This chain connects TRBV30 to TRBJ1-5, with 8 bases aligning to TRBD1. The sequencing input was peripheral blood. This clonotype originated in an older woman with COVID-19, enrolled during active disease. CDR3 in DNA: TGTGCCTGGAGGTCGACAGGGGAAGCTCAGCCCCAGCATTTT. Encoded protein: CAWRSTGEAQPQHF. The full variable domain, with the rest looked up from reference TRBV30 and TRBJ1-5, is SQTIHQWPATLVQPVGSPLSLECTVEGTSNPNLYWYRQAAGRGLQLLFYSVGIGQISSEVPQNLSASRPQDRQFILSSKKLLLSDSGFYLCAWRSTGEAQPQHFGDGTRLSIL.